The sequence of this T cell receptor (beta chain) was determined in a study of T cell responses to AZD1222 COVID-19 vaccine (dated by TCRdb to 2020 to 2022). Background on the whole study: A total of under 250 trial participants underwent TCR sequencing, of whom more than 200 had received two doses of AZD1222 and about 26 had received two doses of the MenACWY control vaccine. Trial participants were enrolled by age into 18-55, 56-69 and 70-plus year subgroups, with 148, 28 and 57 TCR-sequenced participants respectively.

The time point label, read with the paper, signifies: baseline before first vaccination. The sample's treatment or condition, from its label and the paper: meningococcal conjugate vaccine given as trial control. Vaccinee samples came from UK trials COV001 and COV002, including a single-blind randomized controlled phase 2/3 trial of AZD1222 (ChAdOx1 nCoV-19) in healthy adults. For TCRbeta chain sequencing, PBMC samples from trial participants were taken at day 0 and at day 28 after the second dose. The CDR3 has 13 amino acids, counting the end cysteine and phenylalanine. The kept DNA is CDR3 alone, 39 bases in frame from the first base. CDR1 WSHSY and CDR2 SAAADI were looked up in the germline V gene. V is pared back by 4 bases and J by 3 bases, with 10 bases lying between the germline termini. Regarding this clone: The antigen it recognizes is unknown. No much larger clone exists at a distance of one base, and base qualities are not known.

General study outcomes and caveats: Because no day 14 peak-response samples were available, repertoires were characterized only after the peak T cell response. Participants were mostly white British, with more females than males. The authors suggested clonal diversity may have been underestimated. Conclusions about previously exposed vaccinees were limited because only a handful of AZD1222 recipients were SARS-CoV-2 seropositive at baseline. The whole spike protein was spanned by vaccine-associated CD4 TCRs, and dominant responses were seen in regions 160-218 and 743-854. The 56-69-year group was small, and its depth increase did not reach significance, likely because of low power. Reportedly, close to half of the unique spike-specific TCRs recognized epitopes lying outside the regions that are mutated in the B.1.351 and B.1.1.7 variants. After two AZD1222 doses, spike-specific TCR breadth and depth were significantly higher than at day 0 and than in MenACWY recipients.

The CDR3 regions of human TCRbeta chains were subjected to immunosequencing. Per the original workflow: TCRs in the repertoires were matched against a reference library of SARS-CoV-2-specific TCRs that had been generated with the MIRA antigen-specificity platform. Breadth was defined as the fraction of unique TCRs that were SARS-CoV-2-associated, and depth was defined as the fraction of total T cells that were SARS-CoV-2-associated. Using the MIRA data, each spike-specific TCR was assigned both to the spike region to which the TCR was reactive and to a CD4 or CD8 class. Log10-transformed breadth and depth values were compared by one-way ANOVA with Sidak's multiple comparisons tests. The immuneACCESS repertoire file appears here via TCRdb, limited to in-frame rearrangements. These files lack a portion of the clones; in checked studies, under half of the deficit traces to unresolved V genes, and the cause of the others is not known. V, J and clone size were drawn from that table, and D and trimming were deduced from the DNA. In all, the sample holds approximately 89,000 clones, and about 90% of those were seen once. In total, the top ten clones hold 3.5% to 5.5% of the sample.

The sequence links TRBV10-2 to TRBJ2-7, and TRBD1 may be the D gene, going by 6 matching bases. The TCR was taken from an adult in good health. This sample comprised peripheral blood, obtained on day 0 of MenACWY control vaccination. The DNA is TGCGCCAGCAGTGCCGGGACATACTACGAGCAGTACTTC. It specifies CASSAGTYYEQYF.